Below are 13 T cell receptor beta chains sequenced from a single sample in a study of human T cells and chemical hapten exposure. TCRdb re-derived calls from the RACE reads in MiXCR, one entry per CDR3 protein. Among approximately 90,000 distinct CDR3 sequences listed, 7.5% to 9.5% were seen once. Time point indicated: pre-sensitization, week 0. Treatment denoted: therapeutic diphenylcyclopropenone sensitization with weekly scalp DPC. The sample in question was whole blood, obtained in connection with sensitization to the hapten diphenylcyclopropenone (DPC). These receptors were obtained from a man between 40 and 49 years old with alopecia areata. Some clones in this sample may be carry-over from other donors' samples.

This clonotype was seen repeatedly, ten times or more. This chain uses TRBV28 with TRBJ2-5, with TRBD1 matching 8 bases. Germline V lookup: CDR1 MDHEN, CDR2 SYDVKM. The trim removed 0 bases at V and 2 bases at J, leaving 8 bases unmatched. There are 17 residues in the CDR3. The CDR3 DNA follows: TGTGCCAGCAGTTTATGGCTTCCGGGACAGGCACAAGAGACCCAGTACTTC. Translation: CASSLWLPGQAQETQYF.

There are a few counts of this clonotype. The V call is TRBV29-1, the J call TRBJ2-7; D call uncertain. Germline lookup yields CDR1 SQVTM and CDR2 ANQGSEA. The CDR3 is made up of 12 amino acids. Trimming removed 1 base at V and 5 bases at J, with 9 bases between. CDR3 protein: CSVEAPVHEQYF. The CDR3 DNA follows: TGCAGCGTTGAAGCCCCGGTCCACGAGCAGTACTTC.

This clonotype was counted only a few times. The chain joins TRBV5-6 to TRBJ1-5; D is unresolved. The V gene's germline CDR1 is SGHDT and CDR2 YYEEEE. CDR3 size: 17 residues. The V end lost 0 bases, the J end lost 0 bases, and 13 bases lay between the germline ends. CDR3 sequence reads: CASSLGYGRYSNQPQHF. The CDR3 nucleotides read TGTGCCAGCAGCTTGGGATACGGACGGTATAGCAATCAGCCCCAGCATTTT.

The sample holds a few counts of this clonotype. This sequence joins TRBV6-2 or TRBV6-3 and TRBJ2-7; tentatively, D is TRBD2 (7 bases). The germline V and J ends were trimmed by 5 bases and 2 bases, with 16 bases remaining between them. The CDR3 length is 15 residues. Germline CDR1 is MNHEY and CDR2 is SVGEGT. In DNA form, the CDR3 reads TGTGCCAGCAGTGGACGGGGGAGGGGGACCTACGAGCAGTACTTC. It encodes CASSGRGRGTYEQYF.

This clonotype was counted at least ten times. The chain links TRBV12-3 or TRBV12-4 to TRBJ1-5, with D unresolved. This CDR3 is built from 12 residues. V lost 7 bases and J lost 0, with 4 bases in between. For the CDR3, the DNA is TGTGCCAGCACTTATAGCAATCAGCCCCAGCATTTT. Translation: CASTYSNQPQHF.

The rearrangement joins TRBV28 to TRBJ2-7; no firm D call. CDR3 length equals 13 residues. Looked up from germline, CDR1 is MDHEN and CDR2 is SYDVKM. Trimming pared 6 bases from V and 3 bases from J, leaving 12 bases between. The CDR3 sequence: CASRGRANYEQYF. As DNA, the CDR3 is TGTGCCAGCAGGGGAAGAGCCAACTACGAGCAGTACTTC. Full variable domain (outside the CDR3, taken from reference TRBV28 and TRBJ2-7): DVKVTQSSRYLVKRTGEKVFLECVQDMDHENMFWYRQDPGLGLRLIYFSYDVKMKEKGDIPEGYSVSREKKERFSLILESASTNQTSMYLCASRGRANYEQYFGPGTRLTVT.

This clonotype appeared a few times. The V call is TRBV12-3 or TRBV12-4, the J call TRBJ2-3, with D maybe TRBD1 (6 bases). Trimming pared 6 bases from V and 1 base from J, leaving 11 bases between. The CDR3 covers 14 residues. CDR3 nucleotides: TGTGCCAGCAGCACCGGGACACGCACAGATACGCAGTATTTT. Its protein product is CASSTGTRTDTQYF.

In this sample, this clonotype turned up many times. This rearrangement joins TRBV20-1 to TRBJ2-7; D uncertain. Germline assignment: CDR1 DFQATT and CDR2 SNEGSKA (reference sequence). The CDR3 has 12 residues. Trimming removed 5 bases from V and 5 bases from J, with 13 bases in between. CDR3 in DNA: TGCAGTGCTCCCGATCCGAGGAACGAGCAGTACTTC. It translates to CSAPDPRNEQYF.

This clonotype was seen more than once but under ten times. DNA for the CDR3: TGTGCCAGCAGCTTAATTTCCGGAACAGTAAATGAAAAACTGTTTTTT. Translated, it gives CASSLISGTVNEKLFF. The V gene is TRBV7-9, the J gene TRBJ1-4; D gene uncertain. This CDR3 comprises 16 residues. Between the trimmed V and J ends, which lost 2 bases and 5 bases, there was a span of 15 bases. Per the germline V gene, CDR1 is SEHNR and CDR2 is FQNEAQ (reference sequence).

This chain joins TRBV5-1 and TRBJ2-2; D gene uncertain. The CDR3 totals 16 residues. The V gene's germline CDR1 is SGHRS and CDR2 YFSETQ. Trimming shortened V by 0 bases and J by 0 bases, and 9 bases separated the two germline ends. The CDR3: CASSLVTAANTGELFF. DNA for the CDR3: TGCGCCAGCAGCTTGGTCACGGCAGCGAACACCGGGGAGCTGTTTTTT.

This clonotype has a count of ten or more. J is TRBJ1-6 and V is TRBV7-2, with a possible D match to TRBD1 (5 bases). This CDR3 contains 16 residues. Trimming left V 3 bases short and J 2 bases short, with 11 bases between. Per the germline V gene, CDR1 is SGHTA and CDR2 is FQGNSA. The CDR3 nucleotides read TGTGCCAGCAGCTTTAGAAAGACAGCCTATAATTCACCCCTCCACTTT. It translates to CASSFRKTAYNSPLHF. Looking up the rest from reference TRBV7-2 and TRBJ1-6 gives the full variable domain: GAGVSQSPSNKVTEKGKDVELRCDPISGHTALYWYRQSLGQGLEFLIYFQGNSAPDKSGLPSDRFSAERTGGSVSTLTIQRTQQEDSAVYLCASSFRKTAYNSPLHFGNGTRLTVT.

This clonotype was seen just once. The CDR3 bases are TGCAGCGTTGAAGATGAATTTAGCGGGAGATACGAGCAGTACTTC. Encoded protein: CSVEDEFSGRYEQYF. The chain has TRBV29-1 and TRBJ2-7; 9 positions agree with TRBD2. The V segment lost 0 bases and the J segment 4 bases; nucleotides outside the gene matches: 7. This CDR3 comprises 15 residues. The germline CDR1 and CDR2 sequences are SQVTM and ANQGSEA.

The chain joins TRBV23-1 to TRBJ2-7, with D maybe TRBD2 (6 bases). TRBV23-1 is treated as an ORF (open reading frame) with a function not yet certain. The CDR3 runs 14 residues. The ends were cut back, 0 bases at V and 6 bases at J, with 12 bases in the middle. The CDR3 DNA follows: TGCGCCAGCAGTCAATCGGGGACTCGTGGCGAGCAGTACGTC. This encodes CASSQSGTRGEQYV.